This T cell receptor beta chain was identified in a study of PD-L1 blockade in urothelial cancer. On the study more broadly: Across blood samples, T cells had a median count of around 150,000.

Assay used: immunoSEQ multiplex PCR; TCRdb lists only in-frame clones, some missing. This sample has tens of thousands of clones, with about nine tenths found just once. Patients' urothelial carcinoma was locally advanced or metastatic. Source: PBMCs, taken around atezolizumab (anti-PD-L1) treatment. The sequence was collected from a woman aged 70-85 years with urothelial cancer.

The CDR3 region is CASSDGQGGGNQPQHF. The CDR3 bases are TGTGCCAGCAGCGACGGACAGGGCGGAGGCAATCAGCCCCAGCATTTT. The chain combines TRBV7-9 with TRBJ1-5; TRBD1 aligns across 8 bases. Germline lookup yields CDR1 SEHNR and CDR2 FQNEAQ (reference sequence). This CDR3 has 16 residues. Trimming took 5 bases from V and 2 from J; bases not matched to a gene: 8.